What follows are 26 T cell receptor beta chains derived from one specimen sequenced in a study of shared clonotypes between healthy human individuals. Repertoires were generated with immunoSEQ multiplex PCR, while TCRdb's copy carries only in-frame clones and drops some. The table lists nearly 1,000,000 clones, 60% to 85% of them singletons. The sequenced sample consisted of memory CD4+ T cells sorted from blood. The subset: CD45RA-negative fraction. These receptors originate from a man between 18 and 35 years old in good health.

The chain employs TRBV4-1 and TRBJ1-4; TRBD1 aligns across 9 bases. This CDR3 has 15 residues. Germline-derived CDR1 and CDR2 are MGHRA and YSYEKL. V was clipped by 4 bases and J by 8 bases; unmatched bases: 8. The CDR3 loop reads CASSRRGQGGEKLFF. The CDR3 bases are TGCGCCAGCAGCCGACGGGGACAGGGCGGCGAAAAACTGTTTTTT.

This clone was recorded only once. J is TRBJ1-5 and V is TRBV7-8; 7 nucleotides align to TRBD1. The CDR3 runs 14 residues. J lost 3 bases, V lost 4 bases, and 3 bases had no gene match. Germline assignment: CDR1 SGHVS and CDR2 FQNEAQ. CDR3 sequence (DNA): TGTGCCAGCAGCTCGGGACAGCCCAATCAGCCCCAGCATTTT. Protein product: CASSSGQPNQPQHF.

This clone was found a few times. V and J are TRBV5-6 and TRBJ1-6; 8 positions agree with TRBD1. The CDR3 spans 15 residues. Germline trimming cut 4 bases from V and 10 bases from J; bases unmatched to any gene: 10. The V gene's germline CDR1 is SGHDT and CDR2 YYEEEE. The chain's CDR3 is CASSVGQGRGSPLHF. The DNA for the CDR3 is TGTGCCAGCAGCGTAGGACAGGGAAGAGGGTCACCCCTCCACTTT.

This chain joins TRBV29-1 and TRBJ2-7; no reliable D call. The CDR3 covers 12 residues. Trimming shortened V by 1 base and J by 1 base, and 5 bases separated the two germline ends. Looked up from germline, CDR1 is SQVTM and CDR2 is ANQGSEA. The CDR3 sequence: CSVEGRSYEQYF. CDR3 nucleotides: TGCAGCGTTGAAGGCAGATCCTACGAGCAGTACTTC.

This chain joins TRBV11-2 and TRBJ2-6; D ambiguous. Trimming removed 0 bases from V and 0 bases from J, with 12 bases in between. In germline, CDR1 is SGHAT, CDR2 FQNNGV. This CDR3 is built from 18 residues. The CDR3: CASSLDPPFRSGANVLTF. CDR3 in DNA: TGTGCCAGCAGCTTAGATCCCCCATTTCGCTCTGGGGCCAACGTCCTGACTTTC. Full variable domain (rest looked up from reference TRBV11-2 and TRBJ2-6): EAGVAQSPRYKIIEKRQSVAFWCNPISGHATLYWYQQILGQGPKLLIQFQNNGVVDDSQLPKDRFSAERLKGVDSTLKIQPAKLEDSAVYLCASSLDPPFRSGANVLTFGAGSRLTVL.

V usage is TRBV5-1 and J usage is TRBJ2-3; D unresolved. V was clipped by 3 bases and J by 2 bases, with 4 bases between them. Germline V CDR1 and CDR2: SGHRS, YFSETQ. The CDR3 totals 12 residues. CDR3 loop: CASSSDTDTQYF. For the CDR3, the DNA is TGCGCCAGCAGCTCGGACACAGATACGCAGTATTTT.

The V call is TRBV2, the J call TRBJ1-2; D is unclear. This CDR3 is 13 amino acids long. Germline lookup yields CDR1 SNHLY and CDR2 FYNNEI. Trimming shortened V by 7 bases and J by 1 base, and 10 bases separated the two germline ends. CDR3 sequence (DNA): TGTGCCAGCATGAGCGGGGTTAACTATGGCTACACCTTC. This gives the protein CASMSGVNYGYTF.

The J gene is TRBJ2-7, the V gene TRBV7-2; D remains ambiguous. The CDR3 is 13 residues long. CDR1 is SGHTA, CDR2 FQGNSA, per germline. The V end lost 5 bases, the J end lost 2 bases, and 10 bases lay between the germline ends. CDR3 in DNA: TGTGCCAGCAGCCGTCAAGATGCCTACGAGCAGTACTTC. It translates to CASSRQDAYEQYF.

V is TRBV2 and J is TRBJ2-5; D is uncertain. CDR1 is SNHLY and CDR2 is FYNNEI in the germline V gene. V lost 4 bases to trimming and J lost 4 bases, with 10 bases between them. The CDR3 spans 13 residues. Here the CDR3 reads CASSVRLPETQYF. CDR3 DNA: TGTGCCAGCAGTGTACGCCTCCCAGAGACCCAGTACTTC.

The CDR3 DNA is TGTGCCAGCAGCTTGGATGGTGGGCGGGGCACTGAAGCTTTCTTT. It encodes CASSLDGGRGTEAFF. The chain uses TRBV5-4 and TRBJ1-1; D is uncertain. The germline V gene has CDR1 SGHNT and CDR2 YYREEE (reference sequence). The CDR3 is 15 amino acids. The V end lost 0 bases, the J end lost 4 bases, and 13 bases lay between the germline ends.

This clone was recorded at least ten times. V and J are TRBV19 and TRBJ2-1, with 8 bases matching TRBD1. The CDR3 is 15 residues long. The V gene's germline CDR1 is LNHDA and CDR2 SQIVND (reference sequence). The trim removed 3 bases at V and 7 bases at J, leaving 8 bases unmatched. CDR3 residues: CASSMAGGLGNEQFF. The CDR3 coding sequence is TGTGCCAGTAGTATGGCAGGGGGCCTGGGGAATGAGCAGTTCTTC.

As to this clone: Distinct nucleotide sequences in the sample also encode this CDR3. The V call is TRBV27, the J call TRBJ1-5; no reliable D call. The ends were cut back, 0 bases at V and 2 bases at J, with 2 bases in the middle. Germline V CDR1 and CDR2: MNHEY, SMNVEV (reference sequence). CDR3 size: 13 residues. The CDR3 coding sequence is TGTGCCAGCAGTTTATCCCGCAATCAGCCCCAGCATTTT. It is translated as CASSLSRNQPQHF.

The chain joins TRBV11-2 to TRBJ2-5; D is unclear. Trimming cost V 2 bases and J 5 bases, with 9 bases left between them. CDR3 size: 13 residues. Germline values: CDR1 SGHAT, CDR2 FQNNGV. CDR3 sequence: CASSLSHGETQYF. CDR3 nucleotides: TGTGCCAGCAGCTTAAGTCATGGGGAGACCCAGTACTTC.

The V gene is TRBV19, the J gene TRBJ2-3; D is possibly TRBD1 or TRBD2 (5 bases each). The germline V gene encodes CDR1 LNHDA and CDR2 SQIVND (reference sequence). Between the trimmed V and J ends, which lost 5 bases and 5 bases, there was a span of 14 bases. The CDR3 runs to 14 residues. The CDR3 loop is CASSDRGRGDTQYF. The CDR3 DNA reads as TGTGCCAGTAGTGACAGAGGGCGTGGAGATACGCAGTATTTT.

The sample holds one count of this clone. The chain uses TRBV28 and TRBJ2-7; D might be TRBD1 (5 bases). The CDR3 is 13 amino acids. The ends were cut back, 9 bases at V and 0 bases at J, with 12 bases in the middle. In germline, CDR1 is MDHEN, CDR2 SYDVKM. CDR3 sequence reads: CARLTGASYEQYF. The CDR3 DNA reads as TGTGCCAGGCTAACAGGTGCCTCCTACGAGCAGTACTTC. Full variable domain (outside the CDR3, taken from reference TRBV28 and TRBJ2-7): DVKVTQSSRYLVKRTGEKVFLECVQDMDHENMFWYRQDPGLGLRLIYFSYDVKMKEKGDIPEGYSVSREKKERFSLILESASTNQTSMYLCARLTGASYEQYFGPGTRLTVT.

V usage is TRBV11-2 and J usage is TRBJ2-3; 7 positions agree with TRBD2. Germline-derived CDR1 and CDR2 are SGHAT and FQNNGV. V lost 5 bases and J lost 5; bases outside the gene matches: 10. CDR3 size: 15 residues. The CDR3 nucleotides read TGTGCCAGCAGCCCCGATGGGACTATTGGAGATACGCAGTATTTT. This encodes CASSPDGTIGDTQYF.

This chain connects TRBV2 to TRBJ2-7; D is undetermined. Germline V gene lookup returns CDR1 SNHLY and CDR2 FYNNEI. V lost 3 bases and J 3 bases, leaving 12 bases between the germline ends. CDR3 length: 14 amino acids. CDR3 DNA: TGTGCCAGCAGTGACAGCCCCTACGTCTACGAGCAGTACTTC. Translation gives CASSDSPYVYEQYF.

This clone was seen only a few times. The chain joins TRBV18 to TRBJ1-1, with D tentatively TRBD1 (5 bases). V was clipped by 2 bases and J by 3 bases, with 10 bases between them. The CDR3 is made up of 14 amino acids. Per the germline V gene, CDR1 is KGHSH and CDR2 is LQKENI. This chain's CDR3 is CASSPSVGDTEAFF. The CDR3 DNA reads as TGTGCCAGCTCACCATCCGTAGGGGACACTGAAGCTTTCTTT.

Details on this clone: The same CDR3 can be traced to other DNA sequences in this sample. This rearrangement joins TRBV5-1 to TRBJ1-1; 11 bases are shared with TRBD1. Germline trimming cut 4 bases from V and 4 bases from J; bases unmatched to any gene: 3. There are 14 residues in the CDR3. Germline V gene sequence: CDR1 SGHRS, CDR2 YFSETQ. Here the CDR3 reads CASSPGTGGTEAFF. The CDR3 coding sequence is TGCGCCAGCAGCCCCGGGACAGGGGGCACTGAAGCTTTCTTT.

A remark on this clone: This sample also contains other DNA sequences that code for the same CDR3. CDR3 sequence reads: CASSSGSTDTQYF. The CDR3 bases are TGTGCCAGCTCTTCAGGGTCAACGGATACGCAGTATTTT. V usage is TRBV6-5 and J usage is TRBJ2-3, with a possible D match to TRBD1 (5 bases). V lost 8 bases and J 6 bases, leaving 15 bases between the germline ends. The CDR3 spans 13 residues. The germline V gene has CDR1 MNHEY and CDR2 SVGAGI.

V is TRBV28 and J is TRBJ2-7; 11 bases agree with TRBD2. The germline V gene encodes CDR1 MDHEN and CDR2 SYDVKM. The length of the CDR3 is 15 residues. Unmatched junction bases numbered 5, after V lost 3 bases and J lost 4 bases. This CDR3 reads CASSLALAGGYEQYF. In DNA, the CDR3 is TGTGCCAGCAGTTTGGCCCTAGCGGGGGGTTACGAGCAGTACTTC.

The chain has TRBV6-5 and TRBJ2-5; 11 bases are a match to TRBD2. With V trimmed by 11 bases and J by 5 bases, 13 bases remained unmatched. Germline V gene sequence: CDR1 MNHEY, CDR2 SVGAGI. CDR3 size: 15 residues. This CDR3 reads CAGRSGGVFEETQYF. CDR3 bases: TGTGCCGGCCGTAGCGGGGGGGTATTCGAGGAGACCCAGTACTTC.

This sequence joins TRBV5-8 and TRBJ1-1, with 9 bases fitting TRBD1. Trimming at V came to 0 bases and at J to 8 bases, leaving 8 bases not matched to a gene. CDR3 size: 15 residues. From germline, CDR1 is SGHTS and CDR2 YDEGEE. The CDR3 sequence: CASSLDLGQGGEAFF. Here the CDR3 DNA reads TGTGCCAGCAGCTTGGACTTGGGACAGGGTGGCGAAGCTTTCTTT.

The genes are TRBV5-1 and TRBJ2-1, with 7 nucleotides matching TRBD2. With V trimmed by 2 bases and J by 5 bases, 7 bases remained unmatched. The CDR3 is 15 residues long. CDR1 SGHRS and CDR2 YFSETQ come from the germline V gene. CDR3 sequence (DNA): TGCGCCAGCAGCTTAGGACCTAGCGGCAACAATGAGCAGTTCTTC. Translated, it gives CASSLGPSGNNEQFF. The entire variable domain, with the rest obtained from reference TRBV5-1 and TRBJ2-1, is as follows: KAGVTQTPRYLIKTRGQQVTLSCSPISGHRSVSWYQQTPGQGLQFLFEYFSETQRNKGNFPGRFSGRQFSNSRSEMNVSTLELGDSALYLCASSLGPSGNNEQFFGPGTRLTVL.

This chain links TRBV19 with TRBJ2-5; TRBD1 agrees at 8 bases. In germline, CDR1 is LNHDA, CDR2 SQIVND (reference sequence). V trimming: 6 bases; J trimming: 6 bases; junction bases outside the gene matches: 9. The CDR3 length is 14 residues. CDR3: CASSLDRAAKTQYF. Written as DNA, the CDR3 is TGTGCCAGTAGCTTGGACAGGGCGGCGAAGACCCAGTACTTC.

The genes are TRBV10-2 and TRBJ2-2; weak D call: TRBD1 (5 bases). V was clipped by 6 bases and J by 4 bases, with 12 bases between them. The CDR3 runs to 14 residues. Looked up from germline, CDR1 is WSHSY and CDR2 is SAAADI. This CDR3 is CASRGAGPTGELFF. In DNA, the CDR3 is TGCGCCAGCAGGGGTGCAGGGCCCACCGGGGAGCTGTTTTTT.